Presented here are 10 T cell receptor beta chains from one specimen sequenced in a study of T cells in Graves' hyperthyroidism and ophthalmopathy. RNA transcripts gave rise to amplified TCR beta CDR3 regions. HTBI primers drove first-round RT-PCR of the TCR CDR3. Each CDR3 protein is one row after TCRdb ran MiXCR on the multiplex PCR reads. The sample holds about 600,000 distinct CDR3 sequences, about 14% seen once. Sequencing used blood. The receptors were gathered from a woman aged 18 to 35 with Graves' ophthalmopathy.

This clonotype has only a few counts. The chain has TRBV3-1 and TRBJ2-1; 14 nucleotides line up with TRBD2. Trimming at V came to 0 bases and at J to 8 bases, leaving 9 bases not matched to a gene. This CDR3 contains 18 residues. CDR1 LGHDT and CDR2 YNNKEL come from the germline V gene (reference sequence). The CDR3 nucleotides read TGTGCCAGCAGCCAAGATGTGTCGGGACTAGCGGGAGTAGATGAGCAGTTCTTC. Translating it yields CASSQDVSGLAGVDEQFF.

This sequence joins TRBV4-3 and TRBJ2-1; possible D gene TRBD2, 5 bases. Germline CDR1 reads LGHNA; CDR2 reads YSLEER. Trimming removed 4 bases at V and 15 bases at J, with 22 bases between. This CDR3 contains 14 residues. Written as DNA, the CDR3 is TGCGCCAGCAGCCGACGGACCCTAGCCTCGACAAGGTTCTTC. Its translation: CASSRRTLASTRFF.

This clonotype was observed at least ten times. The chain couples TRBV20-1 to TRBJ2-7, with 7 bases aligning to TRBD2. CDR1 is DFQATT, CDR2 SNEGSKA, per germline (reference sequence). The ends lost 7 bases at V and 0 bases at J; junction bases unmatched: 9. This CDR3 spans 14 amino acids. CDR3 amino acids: CSVRQLAPSYEQYF. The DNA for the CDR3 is TGCAGTGTTAGGCAACTAGCGCCCTCCTACGAGCAGTACTTC.

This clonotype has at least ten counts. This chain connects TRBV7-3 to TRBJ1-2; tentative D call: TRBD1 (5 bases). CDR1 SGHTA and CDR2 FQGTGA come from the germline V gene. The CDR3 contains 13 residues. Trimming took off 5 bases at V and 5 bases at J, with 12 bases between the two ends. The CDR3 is CASSPGGRYGYTF. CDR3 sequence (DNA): TGTGCCAGCAGCCCCGGGGGTCGTTATGGCTACACCTTC.

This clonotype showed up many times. The DNA of the CDR3 is TGTGCCAGCAGCTTACCGGACGGCTACGAGCAGTACTTC. Protein sequence: CASSLPDGYEQYF. The genes are TRBV7-9 and TRBJ2-7; D unclear. Germline V lookup: CDR1 SEHNR, CDR2 FQNEAQ (reference sequence). CDR3 size: 13 residues. The V end lost 2 bases, the J end lost 3 bases, and 8 bases lay between the germline ends.

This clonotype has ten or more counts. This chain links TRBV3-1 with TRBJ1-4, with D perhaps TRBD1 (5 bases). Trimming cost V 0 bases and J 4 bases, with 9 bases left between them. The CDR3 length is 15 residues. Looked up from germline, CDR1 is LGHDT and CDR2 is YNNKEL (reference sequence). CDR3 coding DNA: TGTGCCAGCAGCCAAGACTCAGGGAGTAATGAAAAACTGTTTTTT. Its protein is CASSQDSGSNEKLFF.

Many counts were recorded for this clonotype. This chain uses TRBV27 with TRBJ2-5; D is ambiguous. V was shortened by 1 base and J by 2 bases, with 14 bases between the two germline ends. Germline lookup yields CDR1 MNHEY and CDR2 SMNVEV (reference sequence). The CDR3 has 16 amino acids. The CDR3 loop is CASSLWPPVGQETQYF. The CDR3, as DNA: TGTGCCAGCAGTTTATGGCCTCCCGTGGGGCAAGAGACCCAGTACTTC.

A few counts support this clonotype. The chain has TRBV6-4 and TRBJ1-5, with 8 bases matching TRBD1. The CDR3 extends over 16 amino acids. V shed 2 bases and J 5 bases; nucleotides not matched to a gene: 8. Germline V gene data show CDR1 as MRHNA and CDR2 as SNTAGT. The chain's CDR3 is CASSDPGTGRHQPQHF. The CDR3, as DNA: TGTGCCAGCAGTGACCCGGGGACAGGACGACATCAGCCCCAGCATTTT.

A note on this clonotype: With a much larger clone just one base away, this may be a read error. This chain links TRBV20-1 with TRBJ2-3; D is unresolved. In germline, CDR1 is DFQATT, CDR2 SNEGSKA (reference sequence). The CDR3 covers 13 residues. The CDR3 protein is CSAGSSRADMQYF. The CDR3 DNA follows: TGCAGTGCTGGCTCCTCAAGGGCAGATATGCAGTATTTT.

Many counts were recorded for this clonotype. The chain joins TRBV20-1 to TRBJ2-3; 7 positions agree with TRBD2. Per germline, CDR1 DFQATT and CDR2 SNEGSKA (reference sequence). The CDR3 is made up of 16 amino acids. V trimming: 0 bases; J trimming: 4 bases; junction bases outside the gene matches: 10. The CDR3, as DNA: TGCAGTGCTAGAGATAGTCTGGCCAGCGGGGCAGATACGCAGTATTTT. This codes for CSARDSLASGADTQYF.